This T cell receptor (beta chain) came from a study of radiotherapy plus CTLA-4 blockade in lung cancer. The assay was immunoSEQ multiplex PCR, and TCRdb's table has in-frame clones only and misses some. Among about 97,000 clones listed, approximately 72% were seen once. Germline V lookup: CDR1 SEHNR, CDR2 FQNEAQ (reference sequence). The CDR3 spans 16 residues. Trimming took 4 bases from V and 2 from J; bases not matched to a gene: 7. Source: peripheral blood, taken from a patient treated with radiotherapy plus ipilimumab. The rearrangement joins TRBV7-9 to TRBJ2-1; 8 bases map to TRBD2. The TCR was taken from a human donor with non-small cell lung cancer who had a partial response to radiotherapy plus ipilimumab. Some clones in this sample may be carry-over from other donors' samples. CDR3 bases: TGTGCCAGCAGCTCCTGGACTAGCCTAACCTACAATGAGCAGTTCTTC. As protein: CASSSWTSLTYNEQFF.